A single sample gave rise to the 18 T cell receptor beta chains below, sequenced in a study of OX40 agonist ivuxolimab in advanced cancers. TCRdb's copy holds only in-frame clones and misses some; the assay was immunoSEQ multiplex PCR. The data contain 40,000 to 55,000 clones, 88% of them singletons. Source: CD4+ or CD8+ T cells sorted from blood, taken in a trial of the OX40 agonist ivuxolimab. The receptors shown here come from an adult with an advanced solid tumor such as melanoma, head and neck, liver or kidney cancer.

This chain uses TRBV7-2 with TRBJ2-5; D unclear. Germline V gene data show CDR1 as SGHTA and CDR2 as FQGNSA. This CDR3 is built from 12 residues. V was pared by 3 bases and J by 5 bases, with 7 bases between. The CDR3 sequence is CASSLGRETQYF. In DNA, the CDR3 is TGTGCCAGCAGCTTGGGCCGGGAGACCCAGTACTTC.

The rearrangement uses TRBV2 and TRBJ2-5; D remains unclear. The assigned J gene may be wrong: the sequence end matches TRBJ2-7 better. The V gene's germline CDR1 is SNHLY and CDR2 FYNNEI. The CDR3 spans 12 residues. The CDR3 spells CASSVESYEQYF. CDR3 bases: TGTGCCAGCAGTGTAGAATCCTACGAGCAGTACTTC.

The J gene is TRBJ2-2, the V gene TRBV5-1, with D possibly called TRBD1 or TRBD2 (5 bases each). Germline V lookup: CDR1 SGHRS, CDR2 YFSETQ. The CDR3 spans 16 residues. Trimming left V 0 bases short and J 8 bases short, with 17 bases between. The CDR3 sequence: CASSLASPVGAGELFF. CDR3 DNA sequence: TGCGCCAGCAGCTTGGCTAGCCCCGTAGGGGCAGGGGAGCTGTTTTTT.

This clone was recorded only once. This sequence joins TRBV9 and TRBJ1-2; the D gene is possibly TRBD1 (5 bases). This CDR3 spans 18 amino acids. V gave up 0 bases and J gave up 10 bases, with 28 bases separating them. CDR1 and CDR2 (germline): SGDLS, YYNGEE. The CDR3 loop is CASSVAELTVLGHTPYTF. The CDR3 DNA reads TGTGCCAGCAGCGTAGCTGAATTGACCGTTTTAGGACACACACCCTACACCTTC.

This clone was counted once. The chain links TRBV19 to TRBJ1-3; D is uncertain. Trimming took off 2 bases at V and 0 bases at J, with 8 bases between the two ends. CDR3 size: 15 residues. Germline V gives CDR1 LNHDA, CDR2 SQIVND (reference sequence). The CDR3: CASSISTDSGNTIYF. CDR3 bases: TGTGCCAGTAGTATATCGACTGACTCTGGAAACACCATATATTTT.

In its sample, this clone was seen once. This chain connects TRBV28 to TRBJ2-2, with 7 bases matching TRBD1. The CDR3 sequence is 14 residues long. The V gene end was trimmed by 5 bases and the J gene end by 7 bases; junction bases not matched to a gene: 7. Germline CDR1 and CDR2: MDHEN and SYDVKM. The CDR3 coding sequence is TGTGCCAGCAGTCGGTCACAGGGGAGCGGGGAGCTGTTTTTT. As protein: CASSRSQGSGELFF.

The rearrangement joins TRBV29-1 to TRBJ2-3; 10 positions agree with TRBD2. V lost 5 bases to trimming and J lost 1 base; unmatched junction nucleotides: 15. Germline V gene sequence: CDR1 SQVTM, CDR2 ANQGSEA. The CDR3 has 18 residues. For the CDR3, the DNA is TGCAGCGTTCGCGGGACTAGCGACAACGAGGAACGCACAGATACGCAGTATTTT. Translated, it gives CSVRGTSDNEERTDTQYF.

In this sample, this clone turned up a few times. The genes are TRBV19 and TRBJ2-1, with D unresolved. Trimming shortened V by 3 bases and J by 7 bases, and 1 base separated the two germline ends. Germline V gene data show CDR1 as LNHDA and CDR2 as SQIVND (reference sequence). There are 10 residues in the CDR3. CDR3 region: CASSMNEQFF. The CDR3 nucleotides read TGTGCCAGTAGTATGAATGAGCAGTTCTTC. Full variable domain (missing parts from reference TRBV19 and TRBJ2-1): DGGITQSPKYLFRKEGQNVTLSCEQNLNHDAMYWYRQDPGQGLRLIYYSQIVNDFQKGDIAEGYSVSREKKESFPLTVTSAQKNPTAFYLCASSMNEQFFGPGTRLTVL.

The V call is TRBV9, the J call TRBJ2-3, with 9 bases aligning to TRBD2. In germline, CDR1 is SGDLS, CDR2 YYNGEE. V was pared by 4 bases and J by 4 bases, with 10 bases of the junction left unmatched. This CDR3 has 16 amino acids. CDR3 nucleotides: TGTGCCAGCAGCCCAAGTAGCGGGAGTCTCGCAGATACGCAGTATTTT. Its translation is CASSPSSGSLADTQYF. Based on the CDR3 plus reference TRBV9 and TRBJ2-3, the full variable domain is DSGVTQTPKHLITATGQRVTLRCSPRSGDLSVYWYQQSLDQGLQFLIQYYNGEERAKGNILERFSAQQFPDLHSELNLSSLELGDSALYFCASSPSSGSLADTQYFGPGTRLTVL.

The CDR3 DNA follows: TGTGCCAGCAGCCCCGCGTCAGGCAGCGCGAACACCGGGGAGCTGTTTTTT. Translated, it gives CASSPASGSANTGELFF. The rearrangement joins TRBV7-3 to TRBJ2-2, with D unresolved. Per germline, CDR1 SGHTA and CDR2 FQGTGA. CDR3 length: 17 residues. Trimming removed 5 bases at V and 0 bases at J, with 16 bases between.

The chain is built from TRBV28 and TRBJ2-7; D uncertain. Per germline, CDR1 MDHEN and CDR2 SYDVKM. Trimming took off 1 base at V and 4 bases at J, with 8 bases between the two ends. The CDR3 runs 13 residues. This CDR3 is CASSLSGRYEQYF. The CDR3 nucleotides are TGTGCCAGCAGTTTATCCGGGCGGTACGAGCAGTACTTC. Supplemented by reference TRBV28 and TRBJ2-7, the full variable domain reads DVKVTQSSRYLVKRTGEKVFLECVQDMDHENMFWYRQDPGLGLRLIYFSYDVKMKEKGDIPEGYSVSREKKERFSLILESASTNQTSMYLCASSLSGRYEQYFGPGTRLTVT.

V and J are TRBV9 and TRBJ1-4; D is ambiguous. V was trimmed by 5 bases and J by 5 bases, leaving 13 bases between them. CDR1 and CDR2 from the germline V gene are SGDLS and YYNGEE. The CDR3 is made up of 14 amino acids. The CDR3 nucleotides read TGTGCCAGCAGTCGTAGTGGCGGAAATGAAAAACTGTTTTTT. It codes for CASSRSGGNEKLFF.

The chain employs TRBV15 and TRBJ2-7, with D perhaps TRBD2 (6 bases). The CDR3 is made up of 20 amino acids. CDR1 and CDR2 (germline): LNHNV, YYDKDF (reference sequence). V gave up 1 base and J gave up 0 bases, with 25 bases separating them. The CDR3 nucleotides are TGTGCCACCAGCAGAGGAAAGGAGGGTTACCAGATAATTAGCTCCTACGAGCAGTACTTC. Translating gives CATSRGKEGYQIISSYEQYF.

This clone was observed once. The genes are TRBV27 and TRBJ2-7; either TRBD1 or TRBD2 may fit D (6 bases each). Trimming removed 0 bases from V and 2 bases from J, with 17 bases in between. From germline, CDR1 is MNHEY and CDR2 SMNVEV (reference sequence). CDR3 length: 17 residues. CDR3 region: CASSLSQTGAGPYEQYF. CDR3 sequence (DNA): TGTGCCAGCAGTTTATCCCAAACGGGGGCAGGACCCTACGAGCAGTACTTC.

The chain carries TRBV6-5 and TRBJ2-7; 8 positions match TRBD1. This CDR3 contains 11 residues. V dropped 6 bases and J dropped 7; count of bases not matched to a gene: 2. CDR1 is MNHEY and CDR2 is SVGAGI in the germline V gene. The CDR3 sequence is CASSRQGEQYF. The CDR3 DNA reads TGTGCCAGCAGCCGACAGGGGGAGCAGTACTTC.

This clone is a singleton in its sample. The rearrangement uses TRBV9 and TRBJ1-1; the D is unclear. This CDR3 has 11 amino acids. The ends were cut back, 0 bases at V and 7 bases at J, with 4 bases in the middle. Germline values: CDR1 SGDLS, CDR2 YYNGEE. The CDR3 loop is CASSVALEAFF. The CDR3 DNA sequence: TGTGCCAGCAGCGTAGCGCTTGAAGCTTTCTTT.

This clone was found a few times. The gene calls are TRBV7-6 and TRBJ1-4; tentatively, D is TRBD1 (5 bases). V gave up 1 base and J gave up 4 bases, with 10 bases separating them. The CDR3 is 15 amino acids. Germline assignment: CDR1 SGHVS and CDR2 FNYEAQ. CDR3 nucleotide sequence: TGTGCCAGCAGCTTAGAGCCAGGGTTTAATGAAAAACTGTTTTTT. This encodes CASSLEPGFNEKLFF.

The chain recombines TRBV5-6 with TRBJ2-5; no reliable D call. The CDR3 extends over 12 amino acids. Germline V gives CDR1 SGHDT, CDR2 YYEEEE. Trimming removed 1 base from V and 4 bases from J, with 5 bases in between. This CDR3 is CASSLRGETQYF. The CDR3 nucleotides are TGTGCCAGCAGCTTGCGTGGAGAGACCCAGTACTTC.